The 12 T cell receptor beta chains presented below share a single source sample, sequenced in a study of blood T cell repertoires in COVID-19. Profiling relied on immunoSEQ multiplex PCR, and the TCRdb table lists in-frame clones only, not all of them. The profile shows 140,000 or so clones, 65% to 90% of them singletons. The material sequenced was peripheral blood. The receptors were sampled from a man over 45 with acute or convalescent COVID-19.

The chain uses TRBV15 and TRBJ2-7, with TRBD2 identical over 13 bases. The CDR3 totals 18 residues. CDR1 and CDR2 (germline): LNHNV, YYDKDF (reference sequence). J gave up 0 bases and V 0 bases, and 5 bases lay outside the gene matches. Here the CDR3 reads CATSREGGLAGSSYEQYF. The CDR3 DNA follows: TGTGCCACCAGCAGAGAAGGGGGACTAGCGGGATCCTCCTACGAGCAGTACTTC.

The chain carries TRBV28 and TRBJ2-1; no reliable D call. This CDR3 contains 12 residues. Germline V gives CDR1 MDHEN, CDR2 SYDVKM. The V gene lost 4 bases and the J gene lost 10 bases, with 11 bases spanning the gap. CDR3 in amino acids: CASSSAKLEQFF. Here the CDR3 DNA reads TGTGCCAGCAGTTCCGCTAAATTAGAGCAGTTCTTC.

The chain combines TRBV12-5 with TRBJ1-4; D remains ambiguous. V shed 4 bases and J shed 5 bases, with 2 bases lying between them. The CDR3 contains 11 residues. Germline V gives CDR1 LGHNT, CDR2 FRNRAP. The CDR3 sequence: CASGSNEKLFF. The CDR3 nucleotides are TGTGCTAGTGGTTCGAATGAAAAACTGTTTTTT.

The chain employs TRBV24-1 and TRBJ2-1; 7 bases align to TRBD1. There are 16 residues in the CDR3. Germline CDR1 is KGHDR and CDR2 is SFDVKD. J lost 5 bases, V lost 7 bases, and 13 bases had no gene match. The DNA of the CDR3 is TGTGCCACCAGCGGGGTGGGGGACAGCAACAACAATGAGCAGTTCTTC. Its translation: CATSGVGDSNNNEQFF.

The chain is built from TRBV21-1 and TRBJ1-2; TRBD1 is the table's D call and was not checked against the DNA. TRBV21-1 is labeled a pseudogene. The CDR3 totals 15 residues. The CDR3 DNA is TGTGCCAGCAGCAAAAGGGGCAGGGGGCGCCTTGGCTACACCTTC. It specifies CASSKRGRGRLGYTF.

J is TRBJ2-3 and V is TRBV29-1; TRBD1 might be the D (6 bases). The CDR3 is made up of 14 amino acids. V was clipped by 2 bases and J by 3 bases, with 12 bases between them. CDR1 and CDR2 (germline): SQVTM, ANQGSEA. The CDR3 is CSVETGTGTDTQYF. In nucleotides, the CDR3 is TGCAGCGTTGAAACAGGGACGGGGACAGATACGCAGTATTTT.

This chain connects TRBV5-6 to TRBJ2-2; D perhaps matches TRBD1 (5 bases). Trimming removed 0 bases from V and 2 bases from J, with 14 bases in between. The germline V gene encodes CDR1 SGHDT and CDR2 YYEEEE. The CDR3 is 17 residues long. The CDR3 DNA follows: TGTGCCAGCAGCTTGGACGCAGGGTATCGAAACACCGGGGAGCTGTTTTTT. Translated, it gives CASSLDAGYRNTGELFF.

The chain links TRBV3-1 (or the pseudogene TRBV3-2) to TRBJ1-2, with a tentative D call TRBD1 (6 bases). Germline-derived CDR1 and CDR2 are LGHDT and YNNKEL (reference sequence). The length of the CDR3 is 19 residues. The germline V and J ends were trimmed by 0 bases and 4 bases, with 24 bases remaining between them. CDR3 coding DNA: TGTGCCAGCAGCCAAGATCTGCGACTCCCCCGAGAGACAGGCTATGGCTACACCTTC. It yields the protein CASSQDLRLPRETGYGYTF.

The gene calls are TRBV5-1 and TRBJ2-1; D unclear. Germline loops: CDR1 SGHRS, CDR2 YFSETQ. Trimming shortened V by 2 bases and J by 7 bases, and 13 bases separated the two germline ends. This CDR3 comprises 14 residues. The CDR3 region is CASSLARRPNEQFF. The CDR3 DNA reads TGCGCCAGCAGCTTAGCGAGGCGCCCGAATGAGCAGTTCTTC.

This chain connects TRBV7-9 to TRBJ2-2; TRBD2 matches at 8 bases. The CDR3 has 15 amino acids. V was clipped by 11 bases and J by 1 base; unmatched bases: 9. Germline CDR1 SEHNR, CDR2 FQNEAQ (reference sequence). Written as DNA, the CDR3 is TGTGCCGGGACCTTAGCGGGGCGGAACACCGGGGAGCTGTTTTTT. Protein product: CAGTLAGRNTGELFF.

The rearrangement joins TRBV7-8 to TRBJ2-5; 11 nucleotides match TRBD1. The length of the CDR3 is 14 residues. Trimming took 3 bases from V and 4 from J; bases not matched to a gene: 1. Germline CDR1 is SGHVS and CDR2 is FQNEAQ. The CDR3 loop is CASSLDRGRETQYF. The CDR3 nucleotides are TGTGCCAGCAGCTTGGACAGGGGGCGAGAGACCCAGTACTTC.

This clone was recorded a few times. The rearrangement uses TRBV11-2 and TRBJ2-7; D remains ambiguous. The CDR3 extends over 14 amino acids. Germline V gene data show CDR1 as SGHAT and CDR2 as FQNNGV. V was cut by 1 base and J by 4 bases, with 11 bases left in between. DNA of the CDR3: TGTGCCAGCAGCTTAGGCCCCACAGTGTACGAGCAGTACTTC. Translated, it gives CASSLGPTVYEQYF.